This TCR beta chain appears in the sequencing data of a study of blood T cell repertoires in COVID-19. Study details: Acute and convalescent COVID-19 samples came from the United States, Italy and Spain.

Enrolled through a virtual design, the participants were between about 18 and 100 years of age and came from 24 US areas. Two negative PCRs, clearance, or symptom resolution were required of recovered Cohort 3 donors. As processed by the authors: Reference gene primer amplification yielded estimated nucleated cell counts. Assay used: immunoSEQ multiplex PCR; TCRdb lists only in-frame clones, some missing. The V and J calls and clone size are taken from that table; D and trimming were inferred from the DNA. In the table there are about 300,000 clones, 65% to 90% of which are singletons. This CDR3 has 16 residues. V dropped 4 bases and J dropped 2 bases, with 14 bases sitting between them. Germline CDR1 and CDR2: WNHNN and SYGVQD (reference sequence).

This TCR was sampled from a man aged 25 to 45 who had recovered from COVID-19. The V gene is TRBV10-1, the J gene TRBJ2-2, with D possibly matching TRBD2 (6 bases). The material sequenced was PBMCs or T cells enriched from blood (not recorded which). CDR3 DNA sequence: TGCGCCAGCAGTGCCCCGGGACTTCTAAACACCGGGGAGCTGTTTTTT. This gives the protein CASSAPGLLNTGELFF.